This T cell receptor (beta chain) was observed in a study of T cell responses to AZD1222 COVID-19 vaccine. Study-wide results and caveats: The donor cohort was predominantly white British with a female majority, and clonal diversity may have been underestimated.

As regards this clone: Its cognate antigen is unknown.

The germline CDR1 and CDR2 sequences are MDHEN and SYDVKM. Trimming removed 8 bases from V and 6 bases from J, with 25 bases in between. There are 16 residues in the CDR3. Profiled with immunoSEQ multiplex PCR; TCRdb holds only in-frame clones, not every one. This repertoire shows 120,000 or so clones, about 85% found once; its top ten account for 2.5% to 3.5%. The chain carries TRBV28 and TRBJ1-1; D gene ambiguous. The sequence was obtained from an adult who received the AZD1222 COVID-19 vaccine. The sample was peripheral blood, taken 28 days after the second AZD1222 dose. The CDR3 region has the DNA TGTGCCAGCTCGATCCAGGCCCGAATTGCCACTTCTGAAGCTTTCTTT. Protein sequence: CASSIQARIATSEAFF.